This T cell receptor (beta chain) came from a study of T-cell memory formation after mild COVID-19. Study results and limitations: Some clones that responded turned up in pre-infection memory, which suggests that cross-reactive memory joined in.

TCRdb redid the calling of the 5' RACE reads with MiXCR, one entry per CDR3 protein. Counted here are approximately 400,000 distinct CDR3 sequences, roughly 26% occurring once; the ten biggest clones make up around 9.5%. As for this clonotype: Its target is not known.

This CDR3 has 15 residues. V dropped 5 bases and J dropped 2 bases, with 16 bases sitting between them. The source material was PBMCs or a T cell subset sorted from them (not recorded which). The source is an adult woman who had mild COVID-19 (a few samples of this study predate the infection). Cell type and time point are not known. V is TRBV12-3 or TRBV12-4 and J is TRBJ2-7, with D possibly matching TRBD2 (6 bases). CDR3 nucleotides: TGTGCCAGCAGTGGGAGCGGGCTAGGCACCTACGAGCAGTACTTC. Protein sequence: CASSGSGLGTYEQYF.